These 17 T cell receptor beta chains originate from one sample sequenced in a study of shared clonotypes between healthy human individuals. Clones were sequenced by immunoSEQ multiplex PCR, and TCRdb holds only the in-frame ones, with some missing. The sample yields a few hundred thousand clones, 50% to 75% seen once. Sequenced material: memory CD4+ T cells sorted from blood. Subset specified: CD45RA-negative fraction. The receptors here all came from a man aged 30 to 39 in good health.

The gene calls are TRBV18 and TRBJ2-7; D remains ambiguous. V was clipped by 3 bases and J by 0 bases, with 18 bases between them. The CDR3 consists of 17 residues. Germline-derived CDR1 and CDR2 are KGHSH and LQKENI. The CDR3 nucleotides are TGTGCCAGCTCACCTTCCCGGAAGCTCCTTGCCTCCTACGAGCAGTACTTC. It codes for CASSPSRKLLASYEQYF.

V usage is TRBV11-2 and J usage is TRBJ1-5; D not resolved. The V end lost 0 bases, the J end lost 6 bases, and 6 bases lay between the germline ends. This CDR3 region has 13 residues. Germline V gene lookup returns CDR1 SGHAT and CDR2 FQNNGV. The CDR3 is CASSLDRAQPQHF. In nucleotides, the CDR3 is TGTGCCAGCAGCTTAGACCGGGCTCAGCCCCAGCATTTT.

This clone was detected many times. The chain is built from TRBV4-1 and TRBJ2-7, with D possibly TRBD2 on 5 matching bases. Trimming stripped 4 bases from V and 6 bases from J, with 19 bases between. The CDR3 runs to 15 residues. Germline lookup yields CDR1 MGHRA and CDR2 YSYEKL. CDR3 DNA sequence: TGCGCCAGCAGCCTCAGCCGGGATCCCGTGGGCGAGCAGTACTTC. Its protein product is CASSLSRDPVGEQYF.

This clone was seen a few times. The V gene is TRBV7-8, the J gene TRBJ2-5, with 7 nucleotides matching TRBD2. The CDR3 sequence is 16 residues long. Trimming cost V 1 base and J 10 bases; bases outside gene matches: 15. Germline CDR1 is SGHVS and CDR2 is FQNEAQ. Here the CDR3 reads CASSLVRLAEASDQYF. The CDR3 DNA reads as TGTGCCAGCAGCTTAGTTCGCCTAGCGGAAGCTTCAGACCAGTACTTC.

The chain uses TRBV27 and TRBJ2-6, with unresolved D. V was pared by 5 bases and J by 0 bases, with 5 bases between. From germline, CDR1 is MNHEY and CDR2 SMNVEV (reference sequence). CDR3 size: 14 residues. In DNA, the CDR3 is TGTGCCAGCAGTCCCGGCTCTGGGGCCAACGTCCTGACTTTC. This sequence encodes CASSPGSGANVLTF. Full variable domain (rest looked up from reference TRBV27 and TRBJ2-6): EAQVTQNPRYLITVTGKKLTVTCSQNMNHEYMSWYRQDPGLGLRQIYYSMNVEVTDKGDVPEGYKVSRKEKRNFPLILESPSPNQTSLYFCASSPGSGANVLTFGAGSRLTVL.

This CDR3 reads CASTPTGVSPDTQYF. CDR3 sequence (DNA): TGCGCCAGCACCCCCACAGGGGTATCTCCAGATACGCAGTATTTT. This rearrangement joins TRBV5-1 to TRBJ2-3; 7 bases are a match to TRBD1. The CDR3 covers 15 residues. CDR1 and CDR2 from the germline V gene are SGHRS and YFSETQ. Losses at the gene ends were 6 bases for V and 4 bases for J; bases not matched to a gene: 11.

There are a few counts of this clone. The chain uses TRBV2 and TRBJ2-1; unclear D gene. Looked up from germline, CDR1 is SNHLY and CDR2 is FYNNEI. Trimming left V 2 bases short and J 7 bases short, with 6 bases between. The CDR3 extends over 12 amino acids. The CDR3 protein is CASSEYGNEQFF. The CDR3 DNA reads as TGTGCCAGCAGTGAATATGGAAATGAGCAGTTCTTC.

This clone was detected a few times. The chain couples TRBV7-6 to TRBJ2-1, with 8 bases aligning to TRBD1. Trimming took 2 bases from V and 3 from J; bases not matched to a gene: 9. This CDR3 has 17 amino acids. Germline assignment: CDR1 SGHVS and CDR2 FNYEAQ. The chain's CDR3 is CASSLRGVGQVYNEQFF. DNA for the CDR3: TGTGCCAGCAGCTTACGAGGTGTGGGACAGGTCTACAATGAGCAGTTCTTC.

This chain uses TRBV5-4 with TRBJ1-4; D unclear. Trimming cost V 1 base and J 8 bases, with 9 bases left between them. The CDR3 covers 13 residues. Looked up from germline, CDR1 is SGHNT and CDR2 is YYREEE (reference sequence). The CDR3 sequence is CASSLKATEKLFF. CDR3 DNA sequence: TGTGCCAGCAGCTTGAAGGCGACAGAAAAACTGTTTTTT. Supplemented by reference TRBV5-4 and TRBJ1-4, the full variable domain reads ETGVTQSPTHLIKTRGQQVTLRCSSQSGHNTVSWYQQALGQGPQFIFQYYREEENGRGNFPPRFSGLQFPNYSSELNVNALELDDSALYLCASSLKATEKLFFGSGTQLSVL.

The chain carries TRBV6-6 and TRBJ2-2, with D unclear. This CDR3 spans 12 amino acids. Germline CDR1 reads MNHNY; CDR2 reads SVGAGI (reference sequence). V was cut by 7 bases and J by 4 bases, with 7 bases left in between. The CDR3 region has the DNA TGTGCCAGCAAAACAGCCACCGGGGAGCTGTTTTTT. Its protein product is CASKTATGELFF.

The gene calls are TRBV11-3 and TRBJ2-3; D is undetermined. This CDR3 is 13 amino acids long. The germline V and J ends were trimmed by 3 bases and 2 bases, with 6 bases remaining between them. CDR1 is SGHNT, CDR2 YENEEA, per germline. The CDR3 DNA sequence: TGTGCCAGCAGCTTTTTAATCACAGATACGCAGTATTTT. Residues: CASSFLITDTQYF.

This clone was picked up one time. The chain has TRBV19 and TRBJ1-4; TRBD1 agrees at 9 bases. CDR1 LNHDA and CDR2 SQIVND come from the germline V gene (reference sequence). The CDR3 is 15 amino acids. The V gene end was trimmed by 8 bases and the J gene end by 5 bases; junction bases not matched to a gene: 9. CDR3 region: CASALPGQGNEKLFF. The DNA for the CDR3 is TGTGCCAGTGCCCTCCCGGGACAGGGAAATGAAAAACTGTTTTTT.

V and J are TRBV30 and TRBJ1-5, with 9 bases aligning to TRBD1. The length of the CDR3 is 13 residues. CDR1 is GTSNPN and CDR2 is SVGIG in the germline V gene (reference sequence). The junction had 6 bases not matched to a gene; V was cut back by 5 bases and J by 7 bases. The CDR3 here is CAWSHRGRQPQHF. CDR3 nucleotide sequence: TGTGCCTGGTCCCACAGGGGGCGGCAGCCCCAGCATTTT.

This clone was seen a single time. The gene calls are TRBV27 and TRBJ2-6, with TRBD1 matching over 8 bases. V lost 3 bases and J lost 0; bases outside the gene matches: 10. The CDR3 loop spans 19 amino acids. CDR1 and CDR2 (germline): MNHEY, SMNVEV (reference sequence). The CDR3, as DNA: TGTGCCAGCAGTTTCTATTTGAGACAGGGGTACTCTGGGGCCAACGTCCTGACTTTC. It translates to CASSFYLRQGYSGANVLTF.

This clone was counted a few times. The chain carries TRBV6-1 and TRBJ1-1; 9 bases map to TRBD1. CDR3 length equals 14 residues. Trimming took 1 base from V and 10 from J; bases not matched to a gene: 7. Germline values: CDR1 MNHNS, CDR2 SASEGT. As DNA, the CDR3 is TGTGCCAGCAGTGAAGGAGGACAGGGGATGGGAGCTTTCTTT. It translates to CASSEGGQGMGAFF.

This chain uses TRBV5-4 with TRBJ2-5, with 11 bases that match TRBD1. Germline assignment: CDR1 SGHNT and CDR2 YYREEE (reference sequence). The V segment lost 4 bases and the J segment 5 bases; nucleotides outside the gene matches: 13. This CDR3 region has 17 residues. In DNA, the CDR3 is TGTGCCAGCAGCCCCTACTCCGGGACAGGGGGGTATGAGACCCAGTACTTC. It specifies CASSPYSGTGGYETQYF.

CDR3 in amino acids: CASSISRVGADTQYF. In nucleotides, the CDR3 is TGTGCCAGTAGTATTTCTCGGGTTGGGGCGGATACGCAGTATTTT. The chain has TRBV19 and TRBJ2-3, with D perhaps matching TRBD1 (5 bases). V was trimmed by 3 bases and J by 6 bases, leaving 16 bases between them. The germline V gene has CDR1 LNHDA and CDR2 SQIVND (reference sequence). The CDR3 spans 15 residues.